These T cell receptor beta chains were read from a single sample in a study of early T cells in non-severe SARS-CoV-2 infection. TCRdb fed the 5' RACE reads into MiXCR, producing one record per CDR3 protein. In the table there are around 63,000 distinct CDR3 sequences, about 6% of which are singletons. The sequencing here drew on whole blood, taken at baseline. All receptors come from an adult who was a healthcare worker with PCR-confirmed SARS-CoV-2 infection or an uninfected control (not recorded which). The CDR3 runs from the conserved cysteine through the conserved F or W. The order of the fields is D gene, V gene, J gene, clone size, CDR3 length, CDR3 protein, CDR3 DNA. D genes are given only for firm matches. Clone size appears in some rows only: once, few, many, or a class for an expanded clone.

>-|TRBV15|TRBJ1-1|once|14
CATSRDLAGTEAFF
TGTGCCACCAGCAGAGATCTGGCGGGGACTGAAGCTTTCTTT
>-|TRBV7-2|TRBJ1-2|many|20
CASRPASGMTRFFANYGYTF
TGTGCCAGCAGACCTGCCTCTGGGATGACCCGATTCTTCGCGAACTATGGCTACACCTTC
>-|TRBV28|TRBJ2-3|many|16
CASSQLVLSSPDTQYF
TGTGCCAGCAGCCAACTAGTACTGAGTAGTCCGGATACGCAGTATTTT
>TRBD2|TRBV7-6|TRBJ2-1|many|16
CASSLLAGRGYDEQFF
TGTGCCAGCAGCTTACTAGCGGGACGAGGCTATGATGAGCAGTTCTTC
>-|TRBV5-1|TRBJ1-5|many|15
CASSLASWRRQPQHF
TGCGCCAGCAGCTTGGCCTCATGGAGGAGGCAGCCCCAGCATTTT
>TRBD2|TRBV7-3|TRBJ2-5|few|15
CASSRGLAGAETQYF
TGTGCCAGCAGCCGGGGACTAGCGGGAGCGGAGACCCAGTACTTC
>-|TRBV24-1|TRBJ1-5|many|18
CATSDCQPRDGDNQPQHF
TGTGCCACCAGTGATTGTCAACCCCGGGACGGAGACAATCAGCCCCAGCATTTT
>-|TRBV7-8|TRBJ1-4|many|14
CASSLGQENEKLFF
TGTGCCAGCAGCTTAGGGCAGGAAAACGAAAAACTGTTTTTT
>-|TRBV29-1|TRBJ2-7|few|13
CSVGGKGSYEQYF
TGCAGCGTTGGGGGAAAGGGCTCCTACGAGCAGTACTTC
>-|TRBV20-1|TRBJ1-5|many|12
CSGIGGNQPQHF
TGCAGCGGGATCGGGGGCAATCAGCCCCAGCATTTT
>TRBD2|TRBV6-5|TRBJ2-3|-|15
CASSRTSASTDTQYF
TGTGCCAGCAGCCGAACTAGCGCCAGCACAGATACGCAGTATTTT
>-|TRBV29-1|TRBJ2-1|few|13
CSVEETTPGYRFF
TGCAGCGTTGAAGAAACGACCCCGGGGTATCGGTTCTTC
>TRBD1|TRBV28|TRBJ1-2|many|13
CASSTGGDKGYTF
TGTGCCAGCAGCACAGGGGGCGATAAAGGCTACACCTTC
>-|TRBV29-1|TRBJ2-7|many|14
CSAHAGRGSYEQYF
TGCAGCGCCCACGCTGGACGGGGCTCCTACGAGCAGTACTTC
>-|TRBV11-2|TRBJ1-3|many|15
CASSYTQGSGNTIYF
TGTGCCAGCAGCTACACACAGGGCTCTGGAAACACCATATATTTT
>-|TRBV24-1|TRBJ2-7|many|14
CATSPDSDSYEQYF
TGTGCCACCAGTCCGGACAGCGACTCCTACGAGCAGTACTTC